What follows are 5 T cell receptor beta chains derived from one specimen sequenced in a study of T cell repertoires in cytomegalovirus infection. TCRdb fed the reads into MiXCR, producing one record per CDR3 protein. The profile covers fewer than 550,000 distinct CDR3 sequences, with 26% appearing a single time and less than 15% taken by the ten largest. Sequenced input: PBMCs. The receptors come from a human donor in good health (CMV status not recorded). Some clones in this sample may be carry-over from other donors' samples.

This sequence joins TRBV20-1 and TRBJ2-1; D is possibly TRBD2 (5 bases). Germline V gene sequence: CDR1 DFQATT, CDR2 SNEGSKA (reference sequence). The CDR3 consists of 14 residues. Trimming removed 3 bases from V and 3 bases from J, with 12 bases in between. This CDR3 reads CSARTTSGYNEQFF. The DNA of the CDR3 is TGCAGTGCTAGGACTACCTCTGGCTACAATGAGCAGTTCTTC.

In its sample, this clonotype was seen a few times. The chain employs TRBV20-1 and TRBJ2-3; 10 bases align to TRBD1. Trimming removed 1 base from V and 6 bases from J; junction bases left unmatched: 7. The CDR3 runs 15 residues. Looked up from germline, CDR1 is DFQATT and CDR2 is SNEGSKA (reference sequence). CDR3 sequence: CSARGGTGEKDTQYF. CDR3 bases: TGCAGTGCTAGAGGCGGGACAGGGGAGAAGGATACGCAGTATTTT.

This rearrangement joins TRBV18 to TRBJ2-1; 13 bases line up with TRBD2. CDR1 and CDR2 (germline): KGHSH, LQKENI. The CDR3 has 15 amino acids. V dropped 4 bases and J dropped 9; count of bases not matched to a gene: 6. CDR3 in DNA: TGTGCCAGCTCACGCGGGACTAGCGGGACCCGTGAGCAGTTCTTC. It translates to CASSRGTSGTREQFF.

This clonotype was recorded many times. This chain joins TRBV10-3 and TRBJ1-2; D gene unclear. Trimming stripped 0 bases from V and 4 bases from J, with 3 bases between. Germline CDR1 and CDR2: ENHRY and SYGVKD. The CDR3 is made up of 12 amino acids. CDR3 coding DNA: TGTGCCATCAGTGAGTCGGGCTATGGCTACACCTTC. It codes for CAISESGYGYTF.

V usage is TRBV11-3 and J usage is TRBJ2-3; D could derive from TRBD1 or TRBD2 (6 bases each). Trimming pared 8 bases from V and 6 bases from J, leaving 21 bases between. Germline CDR1 is SGHNT and CDR2 is YENEEA. CDR3 size: 15 residues. As DNA, the CDR3 is TGTGCCAGCGCCCCGGGGGCGGGCCAAGTCGATACGCAGTATTTT. Translated, it gives CASAPGAGQVDTQYF.